Each of the 31 T cell receptor beta chains below was sequenced from the same sample in a study of OX40 agonist ivuxolimab in advanced cancers. Method: immunoSEQ multiplex PCR; TCRdb's copy keeps in-frame clones and lacks some. The table lists some 48,000 clones, roughly 78% of them singletons. The sample in question was CD4+ or CD8+ T cells sorted from blood, obtained in a trial of the OX40 agonist ivuxolimab. The source is an adult with an advanced solid tumor such as melanoma, head and neck, liver or kidney cancer.

In DNA form, the CDR3 reads TGTGCCAGTAGTGGGTCGGAACAAGAGACCCAGTACTTC. This translates into CASSGSEQETQYF. V and J are TRBV19 and TRBJ2-5; no firm D call. Trimming took off 5 bases at V and 2 bases at J, with 9 bases between the two ends. Germline-derived CDR1 and CDR2 are LNHDA and SQIVND (reference sequence). The CDR3 totals 13 residues.

This CDR3 reads CASGLGTGSLNEQFF. CDR3 coding DNA: TGTGCTAGTGGTTTAGGGACAGGGTCTCTCAATGAGCAGTTCTTC. The chain employs TRBV12-5 and TRBJ2-1, with 9 bases identical to TRBD1. Per germline, CDR1 LGHNT and CDR2 FRNRAP. The CDR3 extends over 15 amino acids. The V gene end was trimmed by 3 bases and the J gene end by 6 bases; junction bases not matched to a gene: 6.

The rearrangement links TRBV5-1 to TRBJ2-5; D unclear. The CDR3 has 14 amino acids. V was pared by 0 bases and J by 2 bases, with 8 bases between. The germline gives CDR1 SGHRS, CDR2 YFSETQ. For the CDR3, the DNA is TGCGCCAGCAGCTTGGCTGACTTGCAAGAGACCCAGTACTTC. Encoded protein: CASSLADLQETQYF.

The chain links TRBV28 to TRBJ2-3; TRBD1 matches 7 bases. Germline V CDR1 and CDR2: MDHEN, SYDVKM. V shed 4 bases, J shed 5 bases, and the junction held 6 bases outside the gene matches. CDR3 length: 14 amino acids. In nucleotides, the CDR3 is TGTGCCAGCAGTTCCGGACAGGCCAAAGATACGCAGTATTTT. Its translation: CASSSGQAKDTQYF.

This clone was recorded a few times. The chain employs TRBV7-2 and TRBJ1-5; maybe TRBD1 (5 bases). This CDR3 is 14 amino acids long. The V end lost 4 bases, the J end lost 2 bases, and 9 bases lay between the germline ends. From germline, CDR1 is SGHTA and CDR2 FQGNSA. DNA for the CDR3: TGTGCCAGCAGCTCCCGAGGGGGCAATCAGCCCCAGCATTTT. This translates into CASSSRGGNQPQHF.

The chain is built from TRBV11-2 and TRBJ2-2; TRBD2 matches 12 bases. CDR1 and CDR2 (germline): SGHAT, FQNNGV. V gave up 5 bases and J gave up 5 bases; unmatched junction bases: 3. CDR3 size: 15 residues. This CDR3 reads CASSLAGGLTGELFF. In DNA, the CDR3 is TGTGCCAGCAGCCTAGCGGGGGGGTTAACCGGGGAGCTGTTTTTT.

This chain joins TRBV28 and TRBJ1-5; D not certain. CDR1 and CDR2 from the germline V gene are MDHEN and SYDVKM. V was shortened by 2 bases and J by 2 bases, with 1 base between the two germline ends. The CDR3 consists of 12 residues. CDR3 coding DNA: TGTGCCAGCAGTTTAGGCAATCAGCCCCAGCATTTT. Protein: CASSLGNQPQHF.

This chain links TRBV5-4 with TRBJ2-3; the match to TRBD2 covers 9 bases. This CDR3 comprises 15 residues. V was clipped by 5 bases and J by 4 bases; unmatched bases: 8. CDR1 is SGHNT, CDR2 YYREEE, per germline (reference sequence). The chain's CDR3 is CASRKQAGGADTQYF. The CDR3 DNA is TGTGCCAGCAGGAAACAAGCGGGAGGTGCAGATACGCAGTATTTT.

The rearrangement links TRBV2 to TRBJ1-1, with TRBD1 as a possible D gene (6 bases). Germline CDR1 and CDR2: SNHLY and FYNNEI. V was trimmed by 2 bases and J by 5 bases, leaving 12 bases between them. This CDR3 is built from 14 residues. The DNA for the CDR3 is TGTGCCAGCAGTGAATCTGAGGGGGGTACTGAAGCTTTCTTT. Translated, it gives CASSESEGGTEAFF.

This sequence joins TRBV7-2 and TRBJ1-5; D is possibly TRBD1 (5 bases). CDR3 size: 15 residues. Germline V gene sequence: CDR1 SGHTA, CDR2 FQGNSA. Trimming took off 1 base at V and 3 bases at J, with 10 bases between the two ends. The CDR3 coding sequence is TGTGCCAGCAGCTTAGACGGCAGGGTCAATCAGCCCCAGCATTTT. Amino acids: CASSLDGRVNQPQHF.

This clone was recorded a few times. The chain combines TRBV7-2 with TRBJ1-6; D call uncertain. CDR1 and CDR2 (germline): SGHTA, FQGNSA. This CDR3 has 13 residues. V was shortened by 5 bases and J by 6 bases, with 8 bases between the two germline ends. Written as DNA, the CDR3 is TGTGCCAGCAGCCCTGGAGTTAATTCACCCCTCCACTTT. Encoded protein: CASSPGVNSPLHF.

On this clone: Distinct nucleotide sequences in the sample also encode this CDR3. This chain uses TRBV5-1 with TRBJ2-7; 12 nucleotides agree with TRBD2. The CDR3 length is 15 residues. V lost 3 bases and J lost 3; bases outside the gene matches: 4. Per the germline V gene, CDR1 is SGHRS and CDR2 is YFSETQ. The CDR3 DNA reads TGCGCCAGCAGCTCCGGACTAGCGGGGCACTACGAGCAGTACTTC. As protein: CASSSGLAGHYEQYF.

This clone was observed a single time. The V and J genes are TRBV10-1 and TRBJ2-3; no definite D call. The ends were cut back, 4 bases at V and 5 bases at J, with 16 bases in the middle. Germline CDR1 and CDR2: WNHNN and SYGVQD (reference sequence). The CDR3 has 15 residues. CDR3 DNA sequence: TGCGCCAGCAGTGGTTTTGGGGTTCCCGGAGATACGCAGTATTTT. It specifies CASSGFGVPGDTQYF.

In this sample, this clone turned up a few times. The gene calls are TRBV19 and TRBJ2-1; D gene uncertain. Germline CDR1 is LNHDA and CDR2 is SQIVND (reference sequence). Trimming took off 4 bases at V and 4 bases at J, with 8 bases between the two ends. The CDR3 is made up of 13 amino acids. CDR3 residues: CASSNQKYNEQFF. CDR3 in DNA: TGTGCCAGTAGTAATCAGAAATACAATGAGCAGTTCTTC.

This rearrangement joins TRBV4-1 to TRBJ2-3; D is unclear. The CDR3 length is 11 residues. CDR1 is MGHRA and CDR2 is YSYEKL in the germline V gene. Between the trimmed V and J ends, which lost 4 bases and 6 bases, there was a span of 5 bases. CDR3 sequence (DNA): TGCGCCAGCAGCCTGCTGGATACGCAGTATTTT. Protein: CASSLLDTQYF.

This clone was counted only a few times. The V call is TRBV6-1, the J call TRBJ1-2; 8 positions match TRBD1. J lost 8 bases, V lost 7 bases, and 9 bases had no gene match. The germline CDR1 and CDR2 sequences are MNHNS and SASEGT. This CDR3 has 13 amino acids. CDR3 DNA sequence: TGTGCCAGCATTCCGGGACAGGCGGGGGGCTACACCTTC. It encodes CASIPGQAGGYTF.

This chain joins TRBV2 and TRBJ2-5; TRBD1 aligns across 11 bases. V was pared by 5 bases and J by 11 bases, with 7 bases of the junction left unmatched. The CDR3 loop spans 13 amino acids. CDR1 and CDR2 (germline): SNHLY, FYNNEI. CDR3 amino acids: CASSKDRGHEQYF. CDR3 DNA sequence: TGTGCCAGCAGTAAGGACAGGGGGCATGAGCAGTACTTC.

This clone was observed once. The J gene is TRBJ2-7, the V gene TRBV4-3, with a weak D call TRBD2 (6 bases). Germline CDR1 LGHNA, CDR2 YSLEER. The CDR3 contains 15 residues. The germline V and J ends were trimmed by 4 bases and 5 bases, with 18 bases remaining between them. CDR3 region: CASSRQTRGGHEQYF. CDR3 DNA sequence: TGCGCCAGCAGCCGCCAGACTAGGGGAGGCCACGAGCAGTACTTC.

This clone was seen once. The rearrangement links TRBV2 to TRBJ2-2, with D maybe TRBD2 (5 bases). There are 15 residues in the CDR3. With 3 bases removed from V and 4 bases from J, the gap between germline ends came to 12 bases. CDR1 SNHLY and CDR2 FYNNEI come from the germline V gene. The CDR3: CASSDAKSGTGELFF. The CDR3 DNA is TGTGCCAGCAGTGACGCCAAAAGCGGCACCGGGGAGCTGTTTTTT. Combining the CDR3 with reference TRBV2 and TRBJ2-2 gives the whole variable domain EPEVTQTPSHQVTQMGQEVILRCVPISNHLYFYWYRQILGQKVEFLVSFYNNEISEKSEIFDDQFSVERPDGSNFTLKIRSTKLEDSAMYFCASSDAKSGTGELFFGEGSRLTVL.

The chain links TRBV18 to TRBJ1-1; D not certain. Germline assignment: CDR1 KGHSH and CDR2 LQKENI. V shed 2 bases and J shed 7 bases, with 14 bases lying between them. The CDR3 loop spans 14 amino acids. The CDR3 bases are TGTGCCAGCTCACCAAGGTCCGGGGAAAATGAAGCTTTCTTT. It yields the protein CASSPRSGENEAFF.

This chain connects TRBV5-1 to TRBJ2-5; 9 bases are shared with TRBD1. After removal of 0 bases from V and 5 bases from J, the junction contained 8 bases not matched to a gene. CDR3 length: 16 amino acids. Germline V lookup: CDR1 SGHRS, CDR2 YFSETQ. CDR3 loop: CASSLVQGQGKETQYF. CDR3 DNA sequence: TGCGCCAGCAGCTTGGTACAGGGACAGGGAAAGGAGACCCAGTACTTC.

The chain is built from TRBV6-6 and TRBJ1-6, with a tentative D call TRBD1 (5 bases). Looked up from germline, CDR1 is MNHNY and CDR2 is SVGAGI (reference sequence). Trimming removed 5 bases from V and 10 bases from J, with 18 bases in between. This CDR3 spans 15 amino acids. This chain's CDR3 is CASSTVQGLGSPLHF. In DNA form, the CDR3 reads TGTGCCAGCAGTACGGTGCAGGGTCTGGGCTCACCCCTCCACTTT.

This sequence joins TRBV7-6 and TRBJ2-5, with D unclear. Germline assignment: CDR1 SGHVS and CDR2 FNYEAQ. Trimming cost V 0 bases and J 2 bases, with 7 bases left between them. This CDR3 has 14 residues. The chain's CDR3 is CASSLAPAQETQYF. The CDR3 DNA reads as TGTGCCAGCAGCTTAGCGCCAGCACAAGAGACCCAGTACTTC.

This clone was detected only once. The junction shows a germline mismatch at one end, possibly a read error. This chain links TRBV5-1 with TRBJ2-1, with D possibly called TRBD1 or TRBD2 (7 bases each). Germline CDR1 reads SGHRS; CDR2 reads YFSETQ. This CDR3 region has 15 residues. The CDR3 nucleotides are TGCGCCAGCAGTTTGGGAGGGGGCGTGGAGAATGAGCAGTTCTTC. Protein: CASSLGGGVENEQFF.

This chain joins TRBV10-2 and TRBJ2-3, with D perhaps TRBD2 (6 bases). Trimming shortened V by 2 bases and J by 3 bases, and 9 bases separated the two germline ends. Germline CDR1 reads WSHSY; CDR2 reads SAAADI. The CDR3 runs 14 residues. The CDR3 DNA follows: TGCGCCAGCAGTGAGGGGAGCGGGACAGATACGCAGTATTTT. As protein: CASSEGSGTDTQYF.

The chain combines TRBV6-5 with TRBJ2-7; tentatively, D is TRBD1 (5 bases). This CDR3 is built from 14 residues. Trimming shortened V by 0 bases and J by 4 bases, and 10 bases separated the two germline ends. Germline lookup yields CDR1 MNHEY and CDR2 SVGAGI. The DNA for the CDR3 is TGTGCCAGCAGTTACTCGGACACCTCTTACGAGCAGTACTTC. This translates into CASSYSDTSYEQYF.

This clone was counted once. The chain joins TRBV9 to TRBJ2-3, with TRBD2 matching 7 bases. Germline CDR1 and CDR2: SGDLS and YYNGEE. V lost 1 base and J lost 3; bases outside the gene matches: 8. The CDR3 length is 16 residues. CDR3 amino acids: CASSVLASGRTDTQYF. For the CDR3, the DNA is TGTGCCAGCAGCGTATTGGCTAGCGGTAGAACAGATACGCAGTATTTT.

This chain uses TRBV5-1 with TRBJ2-2, with D uncertain. Germline values: CDR1 SGHRS, CDR2 YFSETQ. The CDR3 consists of 16 residues. V lost 0 bases and J lost 5, with 14 bases in between. The CDR3 DNA follows: TGCGCCAGCAGCTTGGAAGCCGGGTTGTGGACCGGGGAGCTGTTTTTT. Translating it yields CASSLEAGLWTGELFF.

This chain connects TRBV19 to TRBJ2-7, with 9 bases matching TRBD1. After removal of 3 bases from V and 2 bases from J, the junction contained 5 bases not matched to a gene. This CDR3 comprises 15 residues. In germline, CDR1 is LNHDA, CDR2 SQIVND (reference sequence). The CDR3 DNA follows: TGTGCCAGTAGTATCCGGGACAGGGTACCCTACGAGCAGTACTTC. Protein sequence: CASSIRDRVPYEQYF.

The chain links TRBV11-1 to TRBJ1-1; 8 nucleotides agree with TRBD1. This CDR3 is built from 12 residues. Germline V gives CDR1 SGHAT, CDR2 FQDESV (reference sequence). J lost 11 bases, V lost 2 bases, and 4 bases had no gene match. This CDR3 is CASSLYDRGAFF. The CDR3 DNA reads TGTGCCAGCAGCTTATATGACAGGGGTGCTTTCTTT.

The genes are TRBV7-2 and TRBJ2-7; 10 nucleotides line up with TRBD2. The germline V gene has CDR1 SGHTA and CDR2 FQGNSA. The CDR3 length is 17 residues. The junction had 10 bases not matched to a gene; V was cut back by 1 base and J by 4 bases. The CDR3 nucleotides read TGTGCCAGCAGCTTAGAGAAACTAGCGGGATCACATTACGAGCAGTACTTC. Translating it yields CASSLEKLAGSHYEQYF. The variable domain in full, completed from reference TRBV7-2 and TRBJ2-7, reads GAGVSQSPSNKVTEKGKDVELRCDPISGHTALYWYRQSLGQGLEFLIYFQGNSAPDKSGLPSDRFSAERTGGSVSTLTIQRTQQEDSAVYLCASSLEKLAGSHYEQYFGPGTRLTVT.